This T cell receptor (beta chain) comes out of a study of shared T cell receptors in the human thymus. Sequencing used immunoSEQ multiplex PCR; TCRdb keeps in-frame clones, though not all of them. The sample comprises hundreds of thousands of clones, 95% of which are singletons, and approximately 0.018% rests with the top ten. The CDR3 is 16 residues long. V dropped 1 base and J dropped 5; count of bases not matched to a gene: 10. Germline loops: CDR1 LGHNT, CDR2 FRNRAP. What was sequenced was thymocytes. This sequence was found in a human donor. This chain connects TRBV12-5 to TRBJ1-1, with 7 positions matching TRBD1. CDR3 nucleotides: TGTGCTAGTGGTTTGGCCTCTACAGGGGTCAGGACTGAAGCTTTCTTT. Translating gives CASGLASTGVRTEAFF. Drawing the rest from reference TRBV12-5 and TRBJ1-1, the complete variable domain is DARVTQTPRHKVTEMGQEVTMRCQPILGHNTVFWYRQTMMQGLELLAYFRNRAPLDDSGMPKDRFSAEMPDATLATLKIQPSEPRDSAVYFCASGLASTGVRTEAFFGQGTRLTVV.